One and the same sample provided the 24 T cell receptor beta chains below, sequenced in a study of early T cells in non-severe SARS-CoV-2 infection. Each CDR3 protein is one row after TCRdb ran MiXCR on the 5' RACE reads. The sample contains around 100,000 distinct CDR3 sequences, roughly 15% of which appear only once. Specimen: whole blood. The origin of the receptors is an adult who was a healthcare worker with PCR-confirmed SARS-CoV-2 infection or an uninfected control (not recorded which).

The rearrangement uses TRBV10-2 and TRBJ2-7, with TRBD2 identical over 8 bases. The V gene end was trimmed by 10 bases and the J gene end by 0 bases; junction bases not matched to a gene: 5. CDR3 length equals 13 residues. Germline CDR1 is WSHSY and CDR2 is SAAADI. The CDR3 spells CATSTSGSYEQYF. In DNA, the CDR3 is TGCGCCACATCCACTAGCGGCTCCTACGAGCAGTACTTC.

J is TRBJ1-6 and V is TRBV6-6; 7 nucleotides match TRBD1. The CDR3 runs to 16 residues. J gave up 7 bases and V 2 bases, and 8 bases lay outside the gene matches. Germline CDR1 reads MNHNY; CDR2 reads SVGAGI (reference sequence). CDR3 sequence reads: CASSYLGTVTNSPLHF. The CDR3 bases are TGTGCCAGCAGTTACCTTGGGACAGTAACAAATTCACCCCTCCACTTT.

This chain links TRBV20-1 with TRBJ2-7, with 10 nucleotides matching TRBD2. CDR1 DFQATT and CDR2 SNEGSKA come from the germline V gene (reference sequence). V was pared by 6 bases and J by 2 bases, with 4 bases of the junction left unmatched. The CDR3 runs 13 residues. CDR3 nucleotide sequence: TGCAGTGCAACCCTAGCGGGGGCCTACGAGCAGTACTTC. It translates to CSATLAGAYEQYF.

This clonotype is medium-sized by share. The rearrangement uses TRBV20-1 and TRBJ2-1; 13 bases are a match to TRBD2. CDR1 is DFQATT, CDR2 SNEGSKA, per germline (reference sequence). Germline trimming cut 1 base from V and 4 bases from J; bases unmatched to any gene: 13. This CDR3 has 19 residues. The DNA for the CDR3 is TGCAGTGCTAGAGGCTTCGCCGGGACTAGCGGGGAGAGTTACAATGAGCAGTTCTTC. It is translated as CSARGFAGTSGESYNEQFF.

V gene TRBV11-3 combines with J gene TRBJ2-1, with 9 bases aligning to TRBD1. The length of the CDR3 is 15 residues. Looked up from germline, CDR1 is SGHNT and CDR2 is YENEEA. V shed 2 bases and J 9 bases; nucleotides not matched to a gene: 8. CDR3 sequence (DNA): TGTGCCAGCAGCTTATTAGGGACAGGGTCTGCTGAGCAGTTCTTC. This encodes CASSLLGTGSAEQFF.

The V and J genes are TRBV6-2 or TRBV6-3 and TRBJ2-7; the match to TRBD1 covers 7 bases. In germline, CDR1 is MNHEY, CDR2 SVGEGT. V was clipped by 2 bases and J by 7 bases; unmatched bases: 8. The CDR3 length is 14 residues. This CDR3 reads CASSYRGPSEEQYF. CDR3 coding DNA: TGTGCCAGCAGTTACAGGGGGCCGTCGGAGGAGCAGTACTTC.

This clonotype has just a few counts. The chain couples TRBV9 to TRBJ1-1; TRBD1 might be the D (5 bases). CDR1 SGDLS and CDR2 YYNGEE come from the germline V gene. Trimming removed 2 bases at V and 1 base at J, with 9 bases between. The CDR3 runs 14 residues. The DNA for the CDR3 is TGTGCCAGCAGCGTCGGGACGGCGAACACTGAAGCTTTCTTT. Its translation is CASSVGTANTEAFF.

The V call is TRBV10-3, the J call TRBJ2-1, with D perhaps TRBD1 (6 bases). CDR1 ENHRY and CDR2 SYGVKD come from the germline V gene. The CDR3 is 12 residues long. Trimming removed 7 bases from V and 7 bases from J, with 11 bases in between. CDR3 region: CAITSQGNEQFF. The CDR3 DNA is TGTGCCATCACCTCTCAGGGGAATGAGCAGTTCTTC.

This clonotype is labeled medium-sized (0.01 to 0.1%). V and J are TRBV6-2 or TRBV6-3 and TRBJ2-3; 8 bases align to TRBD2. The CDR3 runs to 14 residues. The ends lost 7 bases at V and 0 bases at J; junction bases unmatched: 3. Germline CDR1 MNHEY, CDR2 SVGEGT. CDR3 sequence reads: CASTGLASTDTQYF. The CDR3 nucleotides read TGTGCCAGCACCGGACTAGCTAGCACAGATACGCAGTATTTT.

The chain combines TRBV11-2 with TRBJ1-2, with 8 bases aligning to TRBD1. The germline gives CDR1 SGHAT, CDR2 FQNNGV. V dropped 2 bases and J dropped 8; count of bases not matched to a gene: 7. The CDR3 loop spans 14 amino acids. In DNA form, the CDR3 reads TGTGCCAGCAGCTTACCGGACAGGGTCGACGGCTACACCTTC. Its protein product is CASSLPDRVDGYTF.

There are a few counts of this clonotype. The CDR3 DNA is TGCAGTGCTAGAGATAGGAGGGGTTCTAGCACAGATACGCAGTATTTT. Translating it yields CSARDRRGSSTDTQYF. V gene TRBV20-1 combines with J gene TRBJ2-3; D is perhaps TRBD2 (6 bases). The CDR3 length is 16 residues. Trimming left V 0 bases short and J 0 bases short, with 13 bases between. The germline gives CDR1 DFQATT, CDR2 SNEGSKA (reference sequence).

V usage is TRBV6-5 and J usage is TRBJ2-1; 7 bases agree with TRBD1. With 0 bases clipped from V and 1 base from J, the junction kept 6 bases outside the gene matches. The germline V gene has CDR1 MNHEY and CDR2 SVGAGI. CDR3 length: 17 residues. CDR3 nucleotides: TGTGCCAGCAGTTACTCTCTGACAGGGATGTCCTACAATGAGCAGTTCTTC. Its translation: CASSYSLTGMSYNEQFF.

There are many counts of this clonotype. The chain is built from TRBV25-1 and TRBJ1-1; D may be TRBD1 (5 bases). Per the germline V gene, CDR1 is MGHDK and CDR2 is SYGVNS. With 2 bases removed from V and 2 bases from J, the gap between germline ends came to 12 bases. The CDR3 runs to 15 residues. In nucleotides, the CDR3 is TGTGCCAGCAGTGAAACTCGGGGGAGCAACACTGAAGCTTTCTTT. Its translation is CASSETRGSNTEAFF.

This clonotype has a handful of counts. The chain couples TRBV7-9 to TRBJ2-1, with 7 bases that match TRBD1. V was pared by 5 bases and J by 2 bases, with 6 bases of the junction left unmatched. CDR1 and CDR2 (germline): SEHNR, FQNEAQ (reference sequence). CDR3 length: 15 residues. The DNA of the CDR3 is TGTGCCAGCAGCCAGACAGGGAGCCCCTACAATGAGCAGTTCTTC. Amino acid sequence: CASSQTGSPYNEQFF.

The CDR3 is CASSWRRAVNTEAFF. The CDR3 nucleotides are TGCGCCAGCAGCTGGCGAAGAGCCGTGAACACTGAAGCTTTCTTT. This chain uses TRBV5-1 with TRBJ1-1; D not resolved. The CDR3 is made up of 15 amino acids. The ends were cut back, 3 bases at V and 0 bases at J, with 12 bases in the middle. CDR1 is SGHRS, CDR2 YFSETQ, per germline. Using reference TRBV5-1 and TRBJ1-1 for the parts outside the CDR3, the full variable domain is KAGVTQTPRYLIKTRGQQVTLSCSPISGHRSVSWYQQTPGQGLQFLFEYFSETQRNKGNFPGRFSGRQFSNSRSEMNVSTLELGDSALYLCASSWRRAVNTEAFFGQGTRLTVV.

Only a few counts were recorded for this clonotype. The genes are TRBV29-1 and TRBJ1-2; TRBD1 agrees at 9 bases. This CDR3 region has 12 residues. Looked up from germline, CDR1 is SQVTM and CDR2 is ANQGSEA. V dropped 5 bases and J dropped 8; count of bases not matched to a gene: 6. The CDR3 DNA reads TGCAGCGTTTCCGGGACAGGGAGCGGCTACACCTTC. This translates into CSVSGTGSGYTF.

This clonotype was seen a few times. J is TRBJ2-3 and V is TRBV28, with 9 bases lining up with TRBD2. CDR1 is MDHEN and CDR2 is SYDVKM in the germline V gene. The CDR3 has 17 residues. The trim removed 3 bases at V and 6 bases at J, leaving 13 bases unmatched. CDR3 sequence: CASSFKSRGGAIDTQYF. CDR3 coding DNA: TGTGCCAGCAGTTTTAAGTCCCGCGGGGGGGCCATTGATACGCAGTATTTT.

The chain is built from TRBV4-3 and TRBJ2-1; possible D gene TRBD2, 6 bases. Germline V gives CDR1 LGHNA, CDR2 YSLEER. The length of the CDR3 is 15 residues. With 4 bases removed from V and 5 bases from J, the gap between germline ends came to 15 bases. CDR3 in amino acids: CASSLWRGLNNEQFF. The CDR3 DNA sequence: TGCGCCAGCAGCCTATGGAGGGGTCTAAACAATGAGCAGTTCTTC.

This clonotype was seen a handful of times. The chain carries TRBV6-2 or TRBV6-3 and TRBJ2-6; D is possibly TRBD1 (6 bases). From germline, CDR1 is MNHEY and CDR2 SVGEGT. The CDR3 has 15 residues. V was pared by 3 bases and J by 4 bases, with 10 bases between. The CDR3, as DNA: TGTGCCAGCAGTTATCAGGGGACCGGGGCCAACGTCCTGACTTTC. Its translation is CASSYQGTGANVLTF.

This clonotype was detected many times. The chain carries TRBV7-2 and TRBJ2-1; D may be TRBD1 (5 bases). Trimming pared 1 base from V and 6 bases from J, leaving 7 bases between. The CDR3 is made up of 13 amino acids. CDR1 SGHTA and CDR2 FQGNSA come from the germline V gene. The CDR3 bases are TGTGCCAGCAGCTTAGACAGGACCAATGAGCAGTTCTTC. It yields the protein CASSLDRTNEQFF.

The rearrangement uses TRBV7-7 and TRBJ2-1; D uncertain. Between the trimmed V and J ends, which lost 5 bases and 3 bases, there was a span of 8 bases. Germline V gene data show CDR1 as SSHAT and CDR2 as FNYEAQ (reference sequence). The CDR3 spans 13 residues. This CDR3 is CASSHGFYNEQFF. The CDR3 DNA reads TGTGCCAGCAGCCATGGTTTCTACAATGAGCAGTTCTTC.

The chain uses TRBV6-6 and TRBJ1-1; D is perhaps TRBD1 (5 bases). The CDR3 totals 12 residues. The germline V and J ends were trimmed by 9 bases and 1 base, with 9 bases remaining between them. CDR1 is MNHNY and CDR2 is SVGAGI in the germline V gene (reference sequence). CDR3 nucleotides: TGTGCCAGTCGGGACGGGAACACTGAAGCTTTCTTT. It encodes CASRDGNTEAFF.

The DNA of the CDR3 is TGTGCCAGCAGTCAGACACCGAAAACCTCTGGAAACACCATATATTTT. Translation: CASSQTPKTSGNTIYF. V and J are TRBV27 and TRBJ1-3; unclear D gene. This CDR3 spans 16 amino acids. The germline V gene has CDR1 MNHEY and CDR2 SMNVEV (reference sequence). Trimming stripped 5 bases from V and 0 bases from J, with 14 bases between.

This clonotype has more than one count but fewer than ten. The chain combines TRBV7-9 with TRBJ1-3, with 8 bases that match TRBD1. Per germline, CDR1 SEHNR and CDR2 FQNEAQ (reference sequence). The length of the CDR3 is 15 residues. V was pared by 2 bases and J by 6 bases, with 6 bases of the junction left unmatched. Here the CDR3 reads CASSLWTGKENTIYF. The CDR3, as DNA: TGTGCCAGCAGCTTATGGACAGGGAAGGAAAACACCATATATTTT.